This entry describes one TCR beta chain. No antigen is known for it. The CDR3 covers 17 residues. V lost 1 base and J 4 bases, leaving 19 bases between the germline ends. CDR1 LGHDT and CDR2 YNNKEL come from the germline V gene (reference sequence). TCRdb re-called the 5' RACE reads with MiXCR, one entry per CDR3 protein. The sample contains around 500,000 distinct CDR3 sequences, around 14% of which appear only once. The sample is drawn from a study of identical twins. Whole-study results and caveats: Researchers reported excess low generation probability among twin-shared out-of-frame alpha sequences.

This sample was also put to use in a study of yellow fever vaccine responses in identical twins.

The chain combines TRBV3-1 with TRBJ1-1; a weak D match, TRBD1 (6 bases). The sequenced sample consisted of CD4+ T cells sorted from blood. This TCR came from a woman between 18 and 29 years old in good health. In DNA, the CDR3 is TGTGCCAGCAGCCAAGCCCCCCGACAGGCCGGGCGCACTGAAGCTTTCTTT. This sequence encodes CASSQAPRQAGRTEAFF.